This TCR beta chain came from a study of siplizumab effects on memory and regulatory T cells (dated by TCRdb to between 2018 and 2021). In terms of the full investigation: The study examined how the anti-CD2 antibody siplizumab affects alloreactive T-cell subsets in allogeneic mixed lymphocyte reactions built from human PBMCs.

Sorted unstimulated T cells, along with proliferating T cells recovered from mixed lymphocyte reactions, underwent TCRbeta CDR3 sequencing. Fresh whole blood from about 9 HLA-typed healthy donors was used as the source from which PBMCs were isolated. Unstimulated CD4+ regulatory T cells were FACS-sorted to map the origin of alloreactive clones. Library creation used the immunoSEQ multiplex PCR assay. Each sample had around 100,000 TCR templates assayed by the deep sequencing platform. Genomic DNA extracted from sorted T cells was used for TCRbeta CDR3 sequencing. In the authors' own workflow: The R programming language was used for clonal analysis of the TCRbeta CDR3 data. Comparing unstimulated samples against CFSE-low samples taken after the reaction was how alloreactive CD4+ and CD8+ clones were defined. Regulatory or non-regulatory origin of alloreactive CD4+ clones was assigned by matching sequences to the sorted unstimulated Treg and non-Treg repertoires. The table comes from immuneACCESS by way of TCRdb, which keeps in-frame sequences with V and J called. Part of the clones is missing from these tables; in studies checked, under half for an unresolved V gene and the rest for unknown reasons. D and trimming come from the DNA, and the V and J calls and clone size come from that table. The sample table holds 100,000 or so clones, of which 92% were seen once. The ten largest account for 0.65% to 0.8% of the sample.

A remark on this clone: Its cognate antigen has yet to be identified. Base qualities are not provided; no much larger clone lies one nucleotide away.

General study outcomes and caveats: The cumulative frequency of alloreactive sequences traceable to unstimulated CD4+ memory T cells was significantly reduced by siplizumab. Among mappable alloreactive CD4+ clones, an average Treg-derived fraction of 68.8% was observed with siplizumab, compared with roughly 28% in control reactions. Because sequences at frequencies below about 10^-5 were poorly captured, only a minor fraction of alloreactive clones could be mapped back to unstimulated subsets. The suppressive function of proliferating Tregs from siplizumab cultures was not functionally confirmed. Roughly 80-95% of proliferating CD4+ or CD8+ clones could not be assigned a naive or memory phenotype. Greater diversity appeared to be present in unstimulated naive T cells than in memory T cells, and a substantial contribution to the alloresponse seemed to be made by naive cells.

From a lookup of the germline V gene (reference sequence), CDR1 and CDR2 are SGHNT and YYREEE. Trimming accounts for 4 bases at V and 0 bases at J, while the number of junction bases matched to no gene is 3. Spanning cysteine to phenylalanine, the CDR3 consists of 16 amino acids. Only the CDR3 DNA is retained, 48 bases long and in frame from the first base. This receptor chain uses TRBV5-4 and TRBJ1-3, with 11 central nucleotides matching TRBD1. This TCR was sampled from a human donor in good health. The material sequenced was Tregs sorted from blood. The nucleotides read TGTGCCAGCAGCCTGGGACAGGGGGTCTCTGGAAACACCATATATTTT. Its amino acids are CASSLGQGVSGNTIYF.